Described below is a single T cell receptor (beta chain) sequence and its context. Original processing notes: Estimated nucleated cell counts came from reference gene primer amplification. The assay was immunoSEQ multiplex PCR, and TCRdb's table has in-frame clones only and misses some. D and trimming were read from the DNA, whereas the V and J calls and clone size are those reported in that table. This sample carries roughly 80,000 clones, approximately 90% of them seen once, and the ten largest clones take 1.5% to 2%. This sample stems from a study of blood T cell repertoires in COVID-19. At the level of the study: The United States, Italy and Spain were the sources of the acute and convalescent COVID-19 samples. PBMCs, B-cell-depleted T cells, or T cells provided the cDNA or gDNA that made up the material.

The CDR3 has 13 amino acids. The germline CDR1 and CDR2 sequences are MNHEY and SVGAGI. Trimming stripped 6 bases from V and 8 bases from J, with 13 bases between. The receptor's source is a man aged 55 to 70 with acute or convalescent COVID-19. What was sequenced was peripheral blood. V usage is TRBV6-5 and J usage is TRBJ1-4; D unresolved. The CDR3 DNA sequence: TGTGCCAGCAGGATAGGCGGGGAGGAAAAACTGTTTTTT. Its translation: CASRIGGEEKLFF.